These 23 T cell receptor beta chains share one sample of origin, sequenced in a study of breast tumors, draining lymph nodes, adjacent tissues. Samples came from axillary lymph nodes draining the breast cancer. TCRdb re-called the multiplex PCR reads with MiXCR, one entry per CDR3 protein. The sample lists around 130,000 distinct CDR3 sequences; approximately 32% were seen once. The sequenced sample was axillary lymph node tissue. Every receptor here comes from a female donor with breast cancer. Some clones in this sample may be carry-over from other donors' samples.

This chain uses TRBV12-3 or TRBV12-4 with TRBJ1-1, with D unclear. The CDR3 has 12 amino acids. V shed 3 bases and J shed 6 bases, with 8 bases lying between them. CDR3 nucleotide sequence: TGTGCCAGCAGTTTTGAACCTTCTGAAGCTTTCTTT. As protein: CASSFEPSEAFF.

This clonotype came up a few times. The junction departs from germline at one end; a sequencing error may be responsible. This chain links TRBV14 with TRBJ1-2; 7 bases align to TRBD1. This CDR3 has 15 residues. The germline gives CDR1 SGHDN, CDR2 FVKESK. This chain's CDR3 is CASSHRQGEPYGSTF. CDR3 in DNA: TGTGCCAGCAGCCACCGACAGGGAGAACCCTATGGCTCCACCTTC. Based on the CDR3 plus reference TRBV14 and TRBJ1-2, the full variable domain is EAGVTQFPSHSVIEKGQTVTLRCDPISGHDNLYWYRRVMGKEIKFLLHFVKESKQDESGMPNNRFLAERTGGTYSTLKVQPAELEDSGVYFCASSHRQGEPYGSTFGSGTRLTVV.

This clonotype was counted at least ten times. This CDR3 reads CSAKGDRVYNEQFF. As DNA, the CDR3 is TGCAGTGCTAAGGGGGACAGGGTGTACAATGAGCAGTTCTTC. This chain uses TRBV20-1 with TRBJ2-1, with 9 bases fitting TRBD1. The CDR3 spans 14 residues. J gave up 4 bases and V 4 bases, and 5 bases lay outside the gene matches. The germline CDR1 and CDR2 sequences are DFQATT and SNEGSKA (reference sequence).

This clonotype showed up many times. The chain has TRBV19 and TRBJ1-2, with 8 bases lining up with TRBD1. Germline lookup yields CDR1 LNHDA and CDR2 SQIVND (reference sequence). V shed 5 bases and J 8 bases; nucleotides not matched to a gene: 13. The CDR3 is made up of 15 amino acids. The DNA for the CDR3 is TGTGCCAGTAGTGGAGACAGGGGCTTGACATCCGGCTACACCTTC. This encodes CASSGDRGLTSGYTF. Full variable domain (missing parts from reference TRBV19 and TRBJ1-2): DGGITQSPKYLFRKEGQNVTLSCEQNLNHDAMYWYRQDPGQGLRLIYYSQIVNDFQKGDIAEGYSVSREKKESFPLTVTSAQKNPTAFYLCASSGDRGLTSGYTFGSGTRLTVV.

This clonotype occurred many times. V usage is TRBV13 and J usage is TRBJ2-3; 13 nucleotides align to TRBD2. The CDR3 loop spans 18 amino acids. V dropped 4 bases and J dropped 1; count of bases not matched to a gene: 8. CDR1 PRHDT and CDR2 FYEKMQ come from the germline V gene (reference sequence). This CDR3 reads CASSSPSTSGGRTDTQYF. In DNA, the CDR3 is TGTGCCAGCAGCTCCCCCTCGACTAGCGGGGGGCGCACAGATACGCAGTATTTT.

This clonotype was picked up a small number of times. This could be a read error, since a much larger clone is one nucleotide away. The final CDR3 position lacks the conserved phenylalanine or tryptophan, pointing to a likely read error. V gene TRBV7-8 combines with J gene TRBJ1-2; D is ambiguous. The ends were cut back, 1 base at V and 2 bases at J, with 8 bases in the middle. The CDR3 covers 14 residues. Germline CDR1 SGHVS, CDR2 FQNEAQ. The CDR3 DNA reads TGTGCCAGCAGCTTAGGACATACCAACTATGGCTACACCCTC. The encoded protein is CASSLGHTNYGYTL.

The rearrangement joins TRBV7-6 to TRBJ2-1, with a tentative D call TRBD2 (7 bases). The CDR3 is 17 residues long. The V gene lost 2 bases and the J gene lost 6 bases, with 20 bases spanning the gap. Germline V gives CDR1 SGHVS, CDR2 FNYEAQ. CDR3 DNA sequence: TGTGCCAGCAGCTTATCGGGCCGGACGGGGGGCCTCAATGAGCAGTTCTTC. The encoded protein is CASSLSGRTGGLNEQFF.

The sample holds many counts of this clonotype. The CDR3 nucleotides read TGTGCCAGTAGTTCAGAAAGCTCTGGGGCCAACGTCCTGACTTTC. Protein: CASSSESSGANVLTF. The gene calls are TRBV19 and TRBJ2-6; D not resolved. V lost 5 bases and J 0 bases, leaving 8 bases between the germline ends. There are 15 residues in the CDR3. Germline lookup yields CDR1 LNHDA and CDR2 SQIVND (reference sequence).

The chain links TRBV7-2 to TRBJ1-2, with 10 nucleotides matching TRBD1. Germline values: CDR1 SGHTA, CDR2 FQGNSA. The CDR3 extends over 16 amino acids. V gave up 3 bases and J gave up 4 bases; unmatched junction bases: 8. For the CDR3, the DNA is TGTGCCAGCAGCTTTTCCGGGACAGGGGTCGGCTATGGCTACACCTTC. Translation gives CASSFSGTGVGYGYTF.

This clonotype was counted between two and nine times. V usage is TRBV12-3 or TRBV12-4 and J usage is TRBJ1-1; TRBD1 matches 7 bases. J gave up 5 bases and V 1 base, and 4 bases lay outside the gene matches. The CDR3 is made up of 14 amino acids. The CDR3 sequence: CASSLGQGVTEAFF. In DNA, the CDR3 is TGTGCCAGCAGTTTAGGCCAGGGGGTGACTGAAGCTTTCTTT.

Regarding this clonotype: This CDR3 fails to terminate in the conserved phenylalanine or tryptophan, so it likely reflects a read error. The rearrangement joins TRBV2 to TRBJ2-7; perhaps TRBD2 as D (6 bases). From germline, CDR1 is SNHLY and CDR2 FYNNEI. Trimming removed 3 bases from V and 0 bases from J, with 15 bases in between. This CDR3 is 16 amino acids long. CDR3 amino acids: CASSDPSGVTSYEQYA. The CDR3 DNA reads TGTGCCAGCAGTGACCCTTCGGGGGTGACCTCCTACGAGCAGTACGCC.

The sample holds many counts of this clonotype. The gene calls are TRBV13 and TRBJ2-3; D call uncertain. Trimming cost V 6 bases and J 6 bases, with 16 bases left between them. CDR3 size: 14 residues. The V gene's germline CDR1 is PRHDT and CDR2 FYEKMQ (reference sequence). CDR3 sequence reads: CASRLAVRRDTQYF. Here the CDR3 DNA reads TGTGCCAGCAGGTTGGCAGTTAGAAGGGATACGCAGTATTTT.

Points on this clonotype: This may arise from a read error, as a much more abundant clone is one base away. V gene TRBV11-2 combines with J gene TRBJ2-1; 11 bases agree with TRBD2. The CDR3 loop spans 14 amino acids. Germline CDR1 is SGHAT and CDR2 is FQNNGV. With V trimmed by 4 bases and J by 9 bases, 5 bases remained unmatched. The CDR3 loop reads CASSSLAGAGEQFF. CDR3 sequence (DNA): TGTGCCAGCAGCTCACTAGCGGGGGCGGGTGAGCAGTTCTTC.

This clonotype was seen repeatedly, ten times or more. This may be a read error, as it is one base from a much larger clone. The chain employs TRBV5-8 and TRBJ2-7; tentative D call: TRBD2 (6 bases). Germline V CDR1 and CDR2: SGHTS, YDEGEE. The ends were cut back, 3 bases at V and 3 bases at J, with 16 bases in the middle. This CDR3 has 15 amino acids. The DNA of the CDR3 is TGTGCCAGCAGCTGGCCGGGACCGGGGGTCTACGAGCAGTACTTC. Amino acids: CASSWPGPGVYEQYF.

This clonotype was detected once. One end of the junction fails to match germline, which may point to a read error. CDR3 in DNA: TGCGCCAGCAGCCACGGGGGGGCCTCGGATACGCAGCATTTT. Protein: CASSHGGASDTQHF. The rearrangement links TRBV3-1 to TRBJ2-3; a weak D match, TRBD1 (6 bases). The last part of the DNA fits TRBJ1-5 better; the J call may be wrong. CDR3 length equals 14 residues. CDR1 LGHDT and CDR2 YNNKEL come from the germline V gene (reference sequence).

There are a few counts of this clonotype. The V and J genes are TRBV12-3 or TRBV12-4 and TRBJ1-5; 8 bases are shared with TRBD1. The trim removed 6 bases at V and 7 bases at J, leaving 8 bases unmatched. This CDR3 comprises 14 residues. CDR3 coding DNA: TGTGCCAGCAGCGGATCACAGGGGGAGCAGCCCCAGCATTTT. Its protein product is CASSGSQGEQPQHF.

This clonotype has at least ten counts. This chain connects TRBV6-1 to TRBJ1-2; D is perhaps TRBD1 (5 bases). V gave up 2 bases and J gave up 8 bases, with 15 bases separating them. Germline values: CDR1 MNHNS, CDR2 SASEGT. The CDR3 is 14 residues long. The CDR3 reads CASSEWSQGSGYTF. CDR3 coding DNA: TGTGCCAGCAGTGAATGGAGCCAGGGTAGCGGCTACACCTTC.

The sample holds many counts of this clonotype. J is TRBJ2-1 and V is TRBV28; 9 bases match TRBD2. V dropped 4 bases and J dropped 8; count of bases not matched to a gene: 9. Per germline, CDR1 MDHEN and CDR2 SYDVKM. This CDR3 is built from 15 residues. The CDR3 loop reads CASSSAASGKDEQFF. The CDR3 DNA reads TGTGCCAGCAGTTCCGCCGCTAGCGGGAAGGATGAGCAGTTCTTC.

This clonotype was seen ten or more times. The chain employs TRBV19 and TRBJ1-5; D not certain. With 7 bases removed from V and 0 bases from J, the gap between germline ends came to 7 bases. The CDR3 consists of 13 residues. The germline V gene has CDR1 LNHDA and CDR2 SQIVND (reference sequence). CDR3 nucleotide sequence: TGTGCCAGTACAGGCTATAGCAATCAGCCCCAGCATTTT. It encodes CASTGYSNQPQHF.

This clonotype was detected ten times or more. The chain carries TRBV3-1 and TRBJ2-3, with 9 positions matching TRBD2. In germline, CDR1 is LGHDT, CDR2 YNNKEL (reference sequence). The CDR3 length is 14 residues. The J segment lost 5 bases and the V segment lost 4 bases, leaving 4 bases of the junction unmatched. The CDR3, as DNA: TGTGCCAGCAGCCGTAGCGGGGGCAGAGATACGCAGTATTTT. The encoded protein is CASSRSGGRDTQYF.

Details on this clonotype: Lacking the conserved final phenylalanine or tryptophan, this CDR3 likely reflects a read error. The rearrangement uses TRBV11-2 and TRBJ2-7; D is possibly TRBD1 (6 bases). The V gene's germline CDR1 is SGHAT and CDR2 FQNNGV. Deletions cut 1 base from V and 2 bases from J, with 9 bases between. This CDR3 region has 14 residues. The DNA of the CDR3 is TGTGCCAGCAGCTTAGTGCAGGGGCCCTACGAGCAGTACTCC. It codes for CASSLVQGPYEQYS.

The chain links TRBV30 to TRBJ2-3; D remains ambiguous. Per the germline V gene, CDR1 is GTSNPN and CDR2 is SVGIG (reference sequence). CDR3 size: 12 residues. The V end was cut by 2 bases, the J end by 6 bases, with 9 bases between. The DNA for the CDR3 is TGTGCCTGGAGTAACACAGTTGATACGCAGTATTTT. It is translated as CAWSNTVDTQYF.

Ten or more counts support this clonotype. V usage is TRBV7-3 and J usage is TRBJ2-1; no definite D call. The V end was cut by 1 base, the J end by 0 bases, with 7 bases between. The CDR3 consists of 15 residues. Germline V lookup: CDR1 SGHTA, CDR2 FQGTGA. The CDR3 nucleotides are TGTGCCAGCAGCTTAAGGGGTGGCTCCTACAATGAGCAGTTCTTC. It codes for CASSLRGGSYNEQFF. Complete variable domain (other parts from reference TRBV7-3 and TRBJ2-1): GAGVSQTPSNKVTEKGKYVELRCDPISGHTALYWYRQSLGQGPEFLIYFQGTGAADDSGLPNDRFFAVRPEGSVSTLKIQRTERGDSAVYLCASSLRGGSYNEQFFGPGTRLTVL.